This T cell receptor beta chain stems from a study of cytomegalovirus exposure and HLA in healthy donors. On this clone itself: Its target is unknown. The sample has other DNA sequences that encode this CDR3 too.

The CDR3 is made up of 15 amino acids. Germline-derived CDR1 and CDR2 are KGHSH and LQKENI. V lost 3 bases and J 0 bases, leaving 10 bases between the germline ends. Study-level findings and limits: Highly shared sequence variants in one cluster were likely a sequencing artifact. Roughly even sequencing depth across donors was the assumption behind the presence/absence analyses. The investigators catalogued 180 or so TCR beta chains as cytomegalovirus-associated.

Amplification used 60 Vbeta primers and 13 Jbeta primers. The protocol was immunoSEQ multiplex PCR, while the TCRdb copy is restricted to in-frame clones and leaves out a portion. This table has 220,000 or so clones, about 81% appearing once. This clonotype was obtained from a woman between 35 and 50 years old in good health and CMV-seronegative. The sequenced material came from PBMCs. The V call is TRBV18, the J call TRBJ2-3; maybe TRBD1 (5 bases). The DNA for the CDR3 is TGTGCCAGCTCACCTCCAGGGCTAAGCACAGATACGCAGTATTTT. Its protein is CASSPPGLSTDTQYF.